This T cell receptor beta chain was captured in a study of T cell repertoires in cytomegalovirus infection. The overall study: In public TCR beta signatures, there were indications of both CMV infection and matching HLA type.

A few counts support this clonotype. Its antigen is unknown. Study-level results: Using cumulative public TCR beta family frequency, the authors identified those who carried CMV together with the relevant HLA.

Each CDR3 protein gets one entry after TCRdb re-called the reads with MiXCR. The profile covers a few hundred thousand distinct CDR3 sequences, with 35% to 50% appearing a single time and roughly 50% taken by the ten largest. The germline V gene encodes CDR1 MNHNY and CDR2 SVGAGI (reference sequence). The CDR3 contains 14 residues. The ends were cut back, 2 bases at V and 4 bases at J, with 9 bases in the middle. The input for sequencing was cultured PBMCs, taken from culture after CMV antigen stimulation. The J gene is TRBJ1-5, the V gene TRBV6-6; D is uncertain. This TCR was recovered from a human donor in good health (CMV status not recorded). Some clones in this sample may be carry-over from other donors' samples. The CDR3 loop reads CASSYGQNNQPQHF. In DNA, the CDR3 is TGTGCCAGCAGTTACGGGCAGAATAATCAGCCCCAGCATTTT.